The clone carrying this TCR beta chain was counted between two and nine times. Axillary draining lymph nodes of breast cancer patients supplied the node samples. TCRdb ran MiXCR on the multiplex PCR reads and lists one entry per CDR3 protein. Here the sample spans 150,000 to 250,000 distinct CDR3 sequences, around 29% being singletons. These data originate in a study of breast tumors, draining lymph nodes, adjacent tissues. The sample was axillary lymph node tissue. This sequence was found in a female donor with breast cancer. Some clones in this sample may be carry-over from other donors' samples.

The DNA of the CDR3 is TGTGCCAGCAGTGGGGGGGGGCCTTCGGGGGCCAACGTCCTGACTTTC. Its translation is CASSGGGPSGANVLTF. V usage is TRBV28 and J usage is TRBJ2-6, with D maybe TRBD2 (7 bases). Germline assignment: CDR1 MDHEN and CDR2 SYDVKM. Trimming took off 5 bases at V and 4 bases at J, with 15 bases between the two ends. This CDR3 region has 16 residues.